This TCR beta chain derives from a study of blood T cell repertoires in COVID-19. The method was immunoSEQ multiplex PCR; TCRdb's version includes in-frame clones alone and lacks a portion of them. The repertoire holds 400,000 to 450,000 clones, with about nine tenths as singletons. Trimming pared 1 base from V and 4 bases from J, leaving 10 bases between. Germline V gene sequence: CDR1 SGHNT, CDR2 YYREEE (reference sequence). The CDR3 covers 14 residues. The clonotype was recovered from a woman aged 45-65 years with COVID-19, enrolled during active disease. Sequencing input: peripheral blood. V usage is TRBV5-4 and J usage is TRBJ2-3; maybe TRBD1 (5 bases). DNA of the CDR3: TGTGCCAGCAGCTTGCAGAAGGGGCCAGATACGCAGTATTTT. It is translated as CASSLQKGPDTQYF. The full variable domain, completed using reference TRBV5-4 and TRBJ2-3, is ETGVTQSPTHLIKTRGQQVTLRCSSQSGHNTVSWYQQALGQGPQFIFQYYREEENGRGNFPPRFSGLQFPNYSSELNVNALELDDSALYLCASSLQKGPDTQYFGPGTRLTVL.